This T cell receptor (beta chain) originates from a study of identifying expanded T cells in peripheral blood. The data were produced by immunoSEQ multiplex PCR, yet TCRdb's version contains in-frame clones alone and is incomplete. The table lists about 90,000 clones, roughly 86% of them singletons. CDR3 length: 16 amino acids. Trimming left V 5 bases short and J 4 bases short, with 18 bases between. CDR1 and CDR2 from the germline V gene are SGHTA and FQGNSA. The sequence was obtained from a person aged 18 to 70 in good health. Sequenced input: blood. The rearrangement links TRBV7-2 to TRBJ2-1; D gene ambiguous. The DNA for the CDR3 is TGTGCCAGCAGCCGCCATAGGCCCCAACCATACAATGAGCAGTTCTTC. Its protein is CASSRHRPQPYNEQFF.